Following are 8 T cell receptor beta chains from one sample sequenced in a study of blood T cell repertoires in COVID-19. Sequenced by immunoSEQ multiplex PCR; TCRdb stores in-frame clones only, minus some. This table has 95,000 to 100,000 clones, 85% appearing once. The material sequenced was peripheral blood. The receptors were sampled from a woman between 65 and 79 years old with active or convalescent COVID-19.

The chain links TRBV19 to TRBJ2-7; D perhaps matches TRBD2 (5 bases). The CDR3 is made up of 13 amino acids. In germline, CDR1 is LNHDA, CDR2 SQIVND (reference sequence). Trimming removed 3 bases from V and 2 bases from J, with 8 bases in between. The CDR3 sequence: CASSIGLPYEQYF. Here the CDR3 DNA reads TGTGCCAGTAGTATCGGACTTCCCTACGAGCAGTACTTC.

The chain combines TRBV4-2 with TRBJ2-2; the D is unclear. Trimming stripped 1 base from V and 4 bases from J, with 13 bases between. Germline V gene lookup returns CDR1 LGHNA and CDR2 YNFKEQ. The CDR3 has 16 amino acids. Here the CDR3 reads CASSQVAVSGTGELFF. The CDR3 DNA is TGTGCCAGCAGCCAAGTGGCGGTCTCGGGCACCGGGGAGCTGTTTTTT.

This chain connects TRBV24-1 to TRBJ2-2, with a possible D match to TRBD2 (5 bases). The germline V and J ends were trimmed by 10 bases and 1 base, with 6 bases remaining between them. Per the germline V gene, CDR1 is KGHDR and CDR2 is SFDVKD. The CDR3 is 12 amino acids. CDR3 amino acids: CATRENTGELFF. The CDR3 bases are TGTGCCACTCGGGAGAACACCGGGGAGCTGTTTTTT.

This chain joins TRBV7-9 and TRBJ1-4, with D uncertain. Germline-derived CDR1 and CDR2 are SEHNR and FQNEAQ (reference sequence). CDR3 length: 15 amino acids. V dropped 6 bases and J dropped 7 bases, with 18 bases sitting between them. DNA for the CDR3: TGTGCCAGCAGAACGTCCGGGAACCTGGGTGAAAAACTGTTTTTT. It translates to CASRTSGNLGEKLFF.

This chain uses TRBV12-5 with TRBJ1-5, with 9 bases aligning to TRBD1. This CDR3 is built from 14 residues. The V gene end was trimmed by 2 bases and the J gene end by 7 bases; junction bases not matched to a gene: 3. Per the germline V gene, CDR1 is LGHNT and CDR2 is FRNRAP. The CDR3 reads CASGLTGGEQPQHF. DNA for the CDR3: TGTGCTAGTGGTTTGACAGGGGGCGAACAGCCCCAGCATTTT.

The chain couples TRBV3-1 (or the pseudogene TRBV3-2) to TRBJ2-1; no clear D gene. Germline CDR1 LGHDT, CDR2 YNNKEL (reference sequence). This CDR3 spans 15 amino acids. The germline V and J ends were trimmed by 6 bases and 0 bases, with 12 bases remaining between them. The CDR3 nucleotides are TGTGCCAGCAGGCGAACAGCAAACTCCTACAATGAGCAGTTCTTC. Its protein product is CASRRTANSYNEQFF.

This chain connects TRBV28 to TRBJ1-1; 11 bases are a match to TRBD1. Germline V gene sequence: CDR1 MDHEN, CDR2 SYDVKM. V trimming: 5 bases; J trimming: 1 base; junction bases outside the gene matches: 9. The CDR3 has 17 amino acids. Written as DNA, the CDR3 is TGTGCCAGCAGTACCCTAGGGACAGGGGGTGGGAACACTGAAGCTTTCTTT. This gives the protein CASSTLGTGGGNTEAFF.

The rearrangement links TRBV6-5 to TRBJ2-3, with D unclear. This CDR3 comprises 14 residues. In germline, CDR1 is MNHEY, CDR2 SVGAGI. The V and J ends lost 5 bases and 5 bases respectively, with 14 bases between them. Here the CDR3 DNA reads TGTGCCAGCAGTCGGGTTGGTTTGGGAGATACGCAGTATTTT. Translation: CASSRVGLGDTQYF.